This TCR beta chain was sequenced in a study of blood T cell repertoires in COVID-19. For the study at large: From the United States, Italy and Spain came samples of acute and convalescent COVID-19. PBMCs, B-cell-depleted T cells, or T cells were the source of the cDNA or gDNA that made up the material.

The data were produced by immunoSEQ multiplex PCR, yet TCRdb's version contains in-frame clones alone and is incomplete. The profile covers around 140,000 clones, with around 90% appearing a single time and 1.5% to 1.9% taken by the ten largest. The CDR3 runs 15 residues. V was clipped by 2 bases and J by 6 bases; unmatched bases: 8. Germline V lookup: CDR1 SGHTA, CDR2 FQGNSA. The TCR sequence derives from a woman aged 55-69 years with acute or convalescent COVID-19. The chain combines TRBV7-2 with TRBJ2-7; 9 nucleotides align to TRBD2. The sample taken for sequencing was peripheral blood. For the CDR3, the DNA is TGTGCCAGCAGCTTATCCCTAGCGGGGTCTTTCGAGCAGTACTTC. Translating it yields CASSLSLAGSFEQYF. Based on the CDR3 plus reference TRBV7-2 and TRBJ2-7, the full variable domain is GAGVSQSPSNKVTEKGKDVELRCDPISGHTALYWYRQSLGQGLEFLIYFQGNSAPDKSGLPSDRFSAERTGGSVSTLTIQRTQQEDSAVYLCASSLSLAGSFEQYFGPGTRLTVT.